A selection of T cell receptor beta chains follows, all from one sample in a study of blood T cells in healthy people across ages. In TCRdb, the 5' RACE reads were re-called with MiXCR into one record per CDR3 protein. Of about 1.6 million distinct CDR3 sequences in the sample, approximately 32% were seen once. Sequencing was carried out using blood. The receptor set was obtained from a woman aged 25 to 39 in good health. The CDR3 runs from the conserved cysteine through the conserved F or W. The D gene is left open where the match is weak. The listing skips clone size in some rows; elsewhere it reads once, few, many or a size class.

>-|TRBV10-2|-|TRBJ2-7
CASSGSTKTYEQYF
TGCGCCAGCAGTGGGTCGACAAAAACCTACGAGCAGTACTTC
>-|TRBV28|-|TRBJ2-3
CAGRGGVADTQYF
TGTGCCGGCAGGGGTGGGGTCGCAGATACGCAGTATTTT
>TRBD1|TRBV5-1|-|TRBJ1-1
CASTRGSMNTEAFF
TGCGCCAGCACCAGGGGGTCCATGAACACTGAAGCTTTCTTT
>-|TRBV2|-|TRBJ1-1
CASSKGLPEAFF
TGTGCCAGCAGTAAGGGCCTCCCTGAAGCTTTCTTT
>-|TRBV13|many|TRBJ2-7
CASSPVGREQYF
TGTGCCAGCAGCCCAGTCGGCAGGGAGCAGTACTTC
>-|TRBV6-1|few|TRBJ2-5
CASSEGWGGETQYF
TGTGCCAGCAGTGAAGGATGGGGCGGGGAGACCCAGTACTTC
>TRBD2|TRBV10-3|few|TRBJ2-7
CAITRGASGSSYEQYF
TGTGCCATCACGCGGGGGGCTAGCGGAAGCTCCTACGAGCAGTACTTC
>-|TRBV9|few|TRBJ2-3
CASSVGTPSTDTQYF
TGTGCCAGCAGCGTAGGGACGCCTAGCACAGATACGCAGTATTTT
>-|TRBV7-9|-|TRBJ2-7
CASSEVNYEQYF
TGTGCCAGCAGCGAAGTTAATTACGAGCAGTACTTC
>-|TRBV7-9|-|TRBJ1-4
CASSLRSGKRDEKLFF
TGTGCCAGCAGCTTAAGGTCGGGGAAAAGGGATGAAAAACTGTTTTTT
>TRBD2|TRBV25-1|-|TRBJ2-5
CASMTSGTSETQYF
TGTGCCAGCATGACTAGCGGGACCTCAGAGACCCAGTACTTC
>TRBD1|TRBV29-1|-|TRBJ1-1
CSVVGGTGTEAFF
TGCAGCGTTGTTGGAGGGACAGGGACTGAAGCTTTCTTT
>TRBD2|TRBV4-2|-|TRBJ2-1
CASSQLAGATSEQFF
TGTGCCAGCAGCCAACTAGCGGGGGCTACCAGTGAGCAGTTCTTC
>TRBD2|TRBV5-8|-|TRBJ2-7
CASSLISGVVYEQYF
TGTGCCAGCAGCTTGATTAGCGGGGTTGTGTACGAGCAGTACTTC
>-|TRBV6-5|-|TRBJ1-5
CASSNLGQPQHF
TGTGCCAGCAGTAACTTAGGTCAGCCCCAGCATTTT
>-|TRBV7-9|-|TRBJ1-6
CASSLLAGNSPLHF
TGTGCCAGCAGCTTGCTTGCAGGAAATTCACCCCTCCACTTT
>-|TRBV12-3/TRBV12-4|few|TRBJ1-6
CASSLDAGANSPLHF
TGTGCCAGCAGTTTAGACGCAGGAGCAAATTCACCCCTCCACTTT
>TRBD2|TRBV4-2|-|TRBJ2-3
CASSQDGPSGGTDTQYF
TGTGCCAGCAGCCAAGATGGCCCCAGCGGGGGCACAGATACGCAGTATTTT
>-|TRBV12-3/TRBV12-4|-|TRBJ1-5
CASSRDGEPQHF
TGTGCCAGCAGTAGGGACGGTGAGCCCCAGCATTTT
>-|TRBV20-1|-|TRBJ1-5
CSAGLTDDNQPQHF
TGCAGTGCAGGCCTGACGGACGACAATCAGCCCCAGCATTTT
>TRBD1|TRBV10-3|-|TRBJ1-6
CAIRKTGDPNSYNSPLHF
TGTGCCATCAGGAAGACAGGGGATCCCAACTCCTATAATTCACCCCTCCACTTT
>-|TRBV20-1|-|TRBJ1-5
CSASRARSNQPQHF
TGCAGTGCTTCCCGGGCCCGCTCAAATCAGCCCCAGCATTTT
>TRBD1|TRBV10-3|few|TRBJ2-5
CAISEGDRGGETQYF
TGTGCCATCAGTGAGGGGGACAGGGGTGGAGAGACCCAGTACTTC
>-|TRBV28|-|TRBJ2-3
CASGLGGLADTQYF
TGCGCCAGCGGTTTGGGGGGTCTCGCAGATACGCAGTATTTT
>-|TRBV11-3|-|TRBJ2-3
CASSFGGDADTQYF
TGTGCCAGCAGCTTCGGTGGGGACGCAGATACGCAGTATTTT
>TRBD2|TRBV7-2|-|TRBJ2-5
CASSLVPAGGETQYF
TGTGCCAGCAGCTTAGTTCCAGCGGGAGGGGAGACCCAGTACTTC
>-|TRBV3-1|few|TRBJ2-1
CASSQGLIGDEQFF
TGTGCCAGCAGCCAAGGACTAATTGGAGATGAGCAGTTCTTC
>-|TRBV20-1|-|TRBJ2-7
CSATSSGLNYEQYF
TGCAGTGCTACCTCCTCGGGACTTAACTACGAGCAGTACTTC
>-|TRBV5-1|-|TRBJ1-1
CASSLASGPLNEAFF
TGCGCCAGCAGCTTGGCCTCGGGACCACTTAATGAAGCTTTCTTT
>-|TRBV2|few|TRBJ1-4
CASVSGRSNEKLFF
TGTGCCAGCGTCTCTGGGCGTTCGAATGAAAAACTGTTTTTT
>-|TRBV6-5|once|TRBJ1-1
CASSTMGLNTEAFF
TGTGCCAGCAGTACGATGGGGTTGAACACTGAAGCTTTCTTT
>-|TRBV12-3/TRBV12-4|-|TRBJ1-2
CASSQMTGYTF
TGTGCCAGCAGTCAGATGACGGGCTACACCTTC
>-|TRBV7-8|few|TRBJ1-1
CASSLGSSFMNTEAFF
TGTGCCAGCAGCTTAGGGAGCAGTTTTATGAACACTGAAGCTTTCTTT